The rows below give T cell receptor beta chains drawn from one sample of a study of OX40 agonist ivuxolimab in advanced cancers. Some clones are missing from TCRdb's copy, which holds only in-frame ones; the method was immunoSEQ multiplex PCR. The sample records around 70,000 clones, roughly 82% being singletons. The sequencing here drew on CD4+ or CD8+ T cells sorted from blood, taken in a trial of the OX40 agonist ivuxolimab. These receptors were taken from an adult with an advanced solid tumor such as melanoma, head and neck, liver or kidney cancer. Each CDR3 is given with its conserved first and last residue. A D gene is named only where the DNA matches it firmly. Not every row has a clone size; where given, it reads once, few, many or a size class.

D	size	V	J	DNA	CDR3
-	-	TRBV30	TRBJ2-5	TGTGCCTGGAGCAATCTTTCAGAGGACCATAGCAGTAGGGAGACCCAGTACTTC	CAWSNLSEDHSSRETQYF
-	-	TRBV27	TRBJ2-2	TGTGCCAGCAGTTTAGAACGGGGCGGGGAGCTGTTTTTT	CASSLERGGELFF
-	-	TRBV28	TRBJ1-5	TGTGCCACCTTAGCGGGGGGTCGCAATCAGCCCCAGCATTTT	CATLAGGRNQPQHF
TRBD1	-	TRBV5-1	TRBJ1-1	TGCGCCAGCAGCTTTCTCAATTCAGGGGGTGGGACTGAAGCTTTCTTT	CASSFLNSGGGTEAFF
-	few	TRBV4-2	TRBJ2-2	TGTGCCAGCAGCCGCCGAAACACCGGGGAGCTGTTTTTT	CASSRRNTGELFF
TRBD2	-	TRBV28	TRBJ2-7	TGTGCCAGCAGCCGCCGACTAGCCCCCTACGAGCAGTACTTC	CASSRRLAPYEQYF
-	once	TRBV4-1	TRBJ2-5	TGCGCCAGCAGCCATACCGGGCCCCCACAAGAGACCCAGTACTTC	CASSHTGPPQETQYF
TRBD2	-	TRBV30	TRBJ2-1	TGTGCCTGGGATCGAGCGGGAGGTTACAATGAGCAGTTCTTC	CAWDRAGGYNEQFF
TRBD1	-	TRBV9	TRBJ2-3	TGTGCCAGCAGCGCGACACAGGGGGCAGGCACAGATACGCAGTATTTT	CASSATQGAGTDTQYF
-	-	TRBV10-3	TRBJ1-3	TGTGCCATCAGTGAAATGCGGAGCGGGGGAAACACCATATATTTT	CAISEMRSGGNTIYF
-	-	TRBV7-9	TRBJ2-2	TGTGCCAGCAGCTTAGATCGGGAGCTGTTTTTT	CASSLDRELFF
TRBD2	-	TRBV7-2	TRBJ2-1	TGTGCCAGCAGCCGCACGGATGAGCGGGGGGATGGGCATGAGCAGTTCTTC	CASSRTDERGDGHEQFF
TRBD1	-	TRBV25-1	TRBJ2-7	TGTGCCAGCAGAGGGCAGGGGGCCTACGAGCAGTACTTC	CASRGQGAYEQYF
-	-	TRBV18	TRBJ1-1	TGTGCCAGCTCACCACAGTCCGGAGGGGGCACTGAAGCTTTCTTT	CASSPQSGGGTEAFF
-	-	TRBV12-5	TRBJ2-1	TGTGCTAGTGCCCCTAACTTCAATGAGCAGTTCTTC	CASAPNFNEQFF
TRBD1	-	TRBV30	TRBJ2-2	TGTGCCTGGAGGACAGGGGGTTTTTTCTCCGGGGAGCTGTTTTTT	CAWRTGGFFSGELFF
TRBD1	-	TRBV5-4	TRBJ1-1	TGTGCCAGCACCCCGGGACAGGGGAACACTGAAGCTTTCTTT	CASTPGQGNTEAFF
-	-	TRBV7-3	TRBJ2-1	TGTGCCAGCAGCCCAGACAGTACCTACAATGAGCAGTTCTTC	CASSPDSTYNEQFF
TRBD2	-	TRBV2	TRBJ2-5	TGTGCCAGCAGTGATAACGGGAGGGAGACCCAGTACTTC	CASSDNGRETQYF
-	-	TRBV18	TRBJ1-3	TGTGCCAGCTCCCCATTTGGAAACACCATATATTTT	CASSPFGNTIYF
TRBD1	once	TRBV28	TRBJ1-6	TGTGCCAGCAGATTATCCGGGACAGGGGTTAATTCACCCCTCCACTTT	CASRLSGTGVNSPLHF
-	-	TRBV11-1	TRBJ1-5	TGTGCCAGCAGCTTATCCCTGAATCAGCCCCAGCATTTT	CASSLSLNQPQHF
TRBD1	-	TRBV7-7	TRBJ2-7	TGTGCCAGCAGCTTAGGAGGGGGCAACGAGCAGTACTTC	CASSLGGGNEQYF
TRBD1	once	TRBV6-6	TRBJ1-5	TGTGCCAGCAGTTATTTCGGACAGGTCGGGCAGCCCCAGCATTTT	CASSYFGQVGQPQHF
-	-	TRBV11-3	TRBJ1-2	TGTGCCAGCAGCTTTCAACAGGCTGAGGATGGCTACACCTTC	CASSFQQAEDGYTF
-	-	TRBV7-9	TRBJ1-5	TGTGCCAGCAGCTTATATGGGGCAGGCGGGCATGAGGCTCAGCCCCAGCATTTT	CASSLYGAGGHEAQPQHF
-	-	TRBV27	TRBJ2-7	TGTGCCAGCAGTTTAGTTGACGCAGCTTCCTACGAGCAGTACTTC	CASSLVDAASYEQYF
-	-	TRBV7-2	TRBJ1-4	TGTGCCAGCAGCTTAGAGGTGGGCTGGGGAAATGAAAAACTGTTTTTT	CASSLEVGWGNEKLFF
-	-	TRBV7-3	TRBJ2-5	TGTGCCAGCAGCCGTGGACGGGAAGAGACCCAGTACTTC	CASSRGREETQYF